This TCR beta chain was sequenced during a study of post-analysis software for immune sequencing data (dated by TCRdb to the mid-2010s). As for the study more broadly: Relapsing-remitting, secondary progressive and progressive-relapsing multiple sclerosis were recorded as disease courses, and subtype annotation was lacking for some patients. Patient repertoires were compared against about a dozen previously published healthy control repertoires from donors aged about 6 to 28 years. A subset of samples was prepared in parallel using single-end sample barcoding, then pooled and co-amplified after Illumina adapter ligation.

Per the germline V gene, KGHSH is the CDR1 and LQKENI is the CDR2. The CDR3 goes from the cysteine to the phenylalanine over 14 residues. The entry retains the CDR3 DNA only, 42 bases that are in frame from base 1. Cut back by 7 bases and 0 bases, the V and J ends lie 12 bases apart. TCR beta repertoires were profiled from peripheral blood of over 10 young patients with multiple sclerosis to demonstrate the VDJtools post-analysis software. The multiple sclerosis patients were children and adolescents between roughly 6 and 17 years of age. In this sample, this clonotype turned up a few times. The specificity of this receptor is unknown. No base-level quality is on record; no much larger clone is a single base apart. The protocol used for the library was PCR. Sequencing relied on an Illumina HiSeq 2500. To reduce PCR and sequencing biases, unique molecular identifiers were incorporated into the TCR beta cDNA libraries. Some 500,000 cDNA molecules were obtained per 1 to 10 million input T cells, so each molecule approximated one T cell. Patient libraries were prepared and sequenced with the same protocol used for the earlier healthy control dataset. Samples belonging to the same batch were prepared together, multiplexed and sequenced on a shared HiSeq lane. The paper's processing steps were these. MIGEC was used to process the raw barcoded reads, and molecular identifier groups with only a single read were discarded before consensus assembly and CDR3 extraction. Clonotype tables were post-analysed with VDJtools, normalizing diversity by down-sampling all datasets to the smallest sample size. To correct batch-related cross-sample contamination, repertoire overlap clustering matched CDR3 amino acid sequences but not nucleotide sequences. The public reads were run again by TCRdb, first through fastp at Q25 and then through MiXCR, and only productive beta chains were kept. Each CDR3 protein appears once, grouped with its most common genes and DNA. For this entry, the V and J calls and clone size follow TCRdb and not the study's own pipeline. The sample records roughly 730,000 distinct CDR3 sequences, 25% to 30% of which are singletons. The ten largest account for 0.56% of the sample.

The study at large found these results: Strong co-clustering of samples prepared in the same batch was shown by direct clustering with F measure, prompting a batch-effect correction. The control group was slightly older than the multiple sclerosis patient group. Four to six TRBV segments, including TRBV5-6, TRBV5-1 and TRBV20-1, were significantly more frequent in patients than controls. Significantly lower normalized Chao1 diversity was found in multiple sclerosis patients than in controls, suggesting substantial peripheral T-cell clonal expansion.

This sequence uses TRBV18 and TRBJ2-5, and TRBD2 may be the D gene, going by 5 matching bases. Sequences were obtained from blood. This receptor was identified in a girl between 10 and 17 years old with multiple sclerosis. The CDR3 protein is CASFGRGNQETQYF. Read as DNA, the sequence is TGTGCCAGCTTTGGACGGGGTAACCAAGAGACCCAGTACTTC.